This T cell receptor beta chain was observed in a study of cytomegalovirus exposure and HLA in healthy donors. The CDR3 sequence is 17 residues long. Amplification used 60 Vbeta primers and 13 Jbeta primers. Only in-frame clones appear in the TCRdb table, and some are missing; sequencing was by immunoSEQ multiplex PCR. The sample consists of 180,000 or so clones, approximately 83% of them appearing once. The sequence derives from a man aged 18 to 30 in good health and CMV-seropositive. The sample consisted of PBMCs. This chain connects TRBV1 to TRBJ2-4; the D call of TRBD2 is as the table states it, not checked on the DNA. TRBV1 is annotated as a pseudogene. CDR3 in amino acids: CTSSQEGDGLWGGIQYF. CDR3 in DNA: TGCACCAGCAGCCAAGAGGGGGACGGACTTTGGGGGGGCATTCAGTACTTC.